These 3 T cell receptor beta chains were sequenced from one sample in a study of T cells in Graves' hyperthyroidism and ophthalmopathy. TCR beta CDR3 sequences were amplified from RNA transcripts. A first-round RT-PCR of the TCR CDR3 used the HTBI primer set. TCRdb independently ran MiXCR on the multiplex PCR reads; one entry per CDR3 protein. The sample includes about 350,000 distinct CDR3 sequences, approximately 17% seen only once; the top ten take 34%. Sequencing was performed on blood. These receptors all come from a woman under 40 with Graves' hyperthyroidism that later progressed to Graves' ophthalmopathy.

The chain joins TRBV2 to TRBJ1-1; D might be TRBD1 (5 bases). The CDR3 is 14 amino acids. Germline CDR1 is SNHLY and CDR2 is FYNNEI. Trimming removed 4 bases from V and 4 bases from J, with 13 bases in between. Written as DNA, the CDR3 is TGTGCCAGCAGTGGTGCAGGGTATGGCACTGAAGCTTTCTTT. Protein product: CASSGAGYGTEAFF.

About this clonotype itself: A much bigger clone sits one base away, suggesting this may be a read error. This rearrangement joins TRBV20-1 to TRBJ2-5; 9 bases map to TRBD2. Losses at the gene ends were 2 bases for V and 5 bases for J; bases not matched to a gene: 6. Germline loops: CDR1 DFQATT, CDR2 SNEGSKA (reference sequence). This CDR3 region has 14 residues. As DNA, the CDR3 is TGCAGTGCTAGATCGGGACTAGCAAGCGAGACCCAGTACTTC. Amino acid sequence: CSARSGLASETQYF.

The chain combines TRBV4-1 with TRBJ2-7; a weak D match, TRBD2 (6 bases). Germline CDR1 and CDR2: MGHRA and YSYEKL. The CDR3 runs to 18 residues. The V and J ends lost 1 base and 0 bases respectively, with 19 bases between them. The CDR3 DNA follows: TGCGCCAGCAGCCAAGTGTTAATTGTAGACGGGGGCTCCTACGAGCAGTACTTC. It codes for CASSQVLIVDGGSYEQYF.